Presented here are 20 T cell receptor beta chains from one specimen sequenced in a study of neurological immune-mediated disorders. TCRdb processed the 5' RACE reads anew with MiXCR; each CDR3 protein has one entry. Among more than 30,000 distinct CDR3 sequences listed, more than 10% were seen once. Described time point: technical triplicate 2. Material: CD4+ T cells from blood. Receptors were obtained from a female donor with HTLV-1-associated myelopathy (HAM/TSP).

The sample holds many counts of this clonotype. J is TRBJ2-1 and V is TRBV2; TRBD2 aligns across 9 bases. J was trimmed by 8 bases and V by 6 bases; bases with no gene match: 11. The length of the CDR3 is 15 residues. Germline-derived CDR1 and CDR2 are SNHLY and FYNNEI. This chain's CDR3 is CASRPRLAAWDEQFF. The CDR3 DNA is TGTGCCAGCAGACCCAGACTAGCGGCTTGGGATGAGCAGTTCTTC. The variable domain in full, completed from reference TRBV2 and TRBJ2-1, reads EPEVTQTPSHQVTQMGQEVILRCVPISNHLYFYWYRQILGQKVEFLVSFYNNEISEKSEIFDDQFSVERPDGSNFTLKIRSTKLEDSAMYFCASRPRLAAWDEQFFGPGTRLTVL.

The rearrangement links TRBV20-1 to TRBJ2-7, with D perhaps assigned TRBD1 or TRBD2 (5 bases each). With 0 bases removed from V and 4 bases from J, the gap between germline ends came to 19 bases. From germline, CDR1 is DFQATT and CDR2 SNEGSKA (reference sequence). CDR3 length: 16 residues. CDR3 DNA sequence: TGCAGTGCTAGAGATCGAAAGTGGGGGTGCTCATACGAGCAGTACTTC. This encodes CSARDRKWGCSYEQYF.

This clonotype showed up many times. V usage is TRBV11-2 and J usage is TRBJ2-2; possibly TRBD1 or TRBD2 for D (5 bases each). Trimming pared 5 bases from V and 3 bases from J, leaving 16 bases between. The germline gives CDR1 SGHAT, CDR2 FQNNGV. The CDR3 covers 16 residues. CDR3 sequence: CASSLTQLGDTGELFF. The CDR3 coding sequence is TGTGCCAGCAGCCTGACTCAGCTGGGGGACACCGGGGAGCTGTTTTTT. Variable domain in full (rest from reference TRBV11-2 and TRBJ2-2): EAGVAQSPRYKIIEKRQSVAFWCNPISGHATLYWYQQILGQGPKLLIQFQNNGVVDDSQLPKDRFSAERLKGVDSTLKIQPAKLEDSAVYLCASSLTQLGDTGELFFGEGSRLTVL.

At least ten counts were recorded for this clonotype. The genes are TRBV2 and TRBJ2-7; D possibly matches TRBD1 or TRBD2 (5 bases each). The germline V and J ends were trimmed by 10 bases and 4 bases, with 11 bases remaining between them. The CDR3 spans 11 residues. Germline-derived CDR1 and CDR2 are SNHLY and FYNNEI. The DNA of the CDR3 is TGTGCCATCGGGACCGCATACGAGCAGTACTTC. This gives the protein CAIGTAYEQYF.

This clonotype has a count of ten or more. The V and J genes are TRBV6-5 and TRBJ1-2; D unclear. Trimming stripped 0 bases from V and 0 bases from J, with 8 bases between. Germline CDR1 is MNHEY and CDR2 is SVGAGI. CDR3 length equals 15 residues. CDR3 sequence: CASSYSRGSNYGYTF. Written as DNA, the CDR3 is TGTGCCAGCAGTTACTCGAGAGGTTCTAACTATGGCTACACCTTC.

About this clonotype itself: A clone one base away is much larger, so this may be a read error. The CDR3 does not close with the conserved phenylalanine or tryptophan, likely indicating a read error. The rearrangement uses TRBV29-1 and TRBJ2-6; D may be TRBD1 (5 bases). Looked up from germline, CDR1 is SQVTM and CDR2 is ANQGSEA. V shed 5 bases and J shed 0 bases, with 14 bases lying between them. The CDR3 extends over 16 amino acids. The CDR3 spells CSVRWARVSGANVLTL. The CDR3 DNA follows: TGCAGCGTTCGATGGGCCAGGGTCTCTGGGGCCAACGTCCTGACTTTA.

This clonotype was detected ten times or more. The rearrangement joins TRBV5-8 to TRBJ1-6, with D unresolved. The germline V gene encodes CDR1 SGHTS and CDR2 YDEGEE. The V end lost 0 bases, the J end lost 0 bases, and 10 bases lay between the germline ends. This CDR3 is 17 amino acids long. CDR3 DNA: TGTGCCAGCAGCTTGGATCGTAGGAGCTCCTATAATTCACCCCTCCACTTT. Amino acids: CASSLDRRSSYNSPLHF.

This clonotype was seen repeatedly, ten times or more. The J gene is TRBJ2-5, the V gene TRBV18; tentatively, D is TRBD1 (6 bases). V lost 3 bases to trimming and J lost 2 bases, with 10 bases between them. The CDR3 is 14 residues long. From germline, CDR1 is KGHSH and CDR2 LQKENI. The CDR3 bases are TGTGCCAGCTCACCCGGGACATTTCAAGAGACCCAGTACTTC. Translated, it gives CASSPGTFQETQYF. The full variable domain, completed using reference TRBV18 and TRBJ2-5, is NAGVMQNPRHLVRRRGQEARLRCSPMKGHSHVYWYRQLPEEGLKFMVYLQKENIIDESGMPKERFSAEFPKEGPSILRIQQVVRGDSAAYFCASSPGTFQETQYFGPGTRLLVL.

This clonotype has a count of ten or more. The chain joins TRBV6-6 to TRBJ2-7; 7 positions agree with TRBD1. CDR3 length equals 14 residues. Germline V gene sequence: CDR1 MNHNY, CDR2 SVGAGI (reference sequence). Trimming cost V 6 bases and J 2 bases; bases outside gene matches: 7. DNA for the CDR3: TGTGCCAGCAGACCGGGACAGAAGCCCTACGAGCAGTACTTC. Amino acid sequence: CASRPGQKPYEQYF.

J is TRBJ1-5 and V is TRBV7-2; D is unresolved. This CDR3 region has 15 residues. The V end lost 1 base, the J end lost 7 bases, and 14 bases lay between the germline ends. In germline, CDR1 is SGHTA, CDR2 FQGNSA. The CDR3 loop is CASSLVEAEGQPQHF. In DNA, the CDR3 is TGTGCCAGCAGCTTAGTAGAGGCCGAAGGGCAGCCCCAGCATTTT.

This clonotype has a count of ten or more. The V gene is TRBV6-5, the J gene TRBJ1-5, with 9 bases fitting TRBD1. The CDR3 contains 14 residues. Losses at the gene ends were 5 bases for V and 4 bases for J; bases not matched to a gene: 3. Germline values: CDR1 MNHEY, CDR2 SVGAGI. Written as DNA, the CDR3 is TGTGCCAGCAGTGTCGGACAGGGGAATCAGCCCCAGCATTTT. It codes for CASSVGQGNQPQHF.

This clonotype has at least ten counts. This chain links TRBV20-1 with TRBJ1-6, with 7 bases identical to TRBD1. The germline V gene encodes CDR1 DFQATT and CDR2 SNEGSKA (reference sequence). V lost 0 bases to trimming and J lost 7 bases; unmatched junction nucleotides: 9. The length of the CDR3 is 16 residues. The CDR3 reads CSARDGEGATNSPLHF. Written as DNA, the CDR3 is TGCAGTGCTAGAGATGGCGAGGGGGCCACGAATTCACCCCTCCACTTT.

This clonotype is deemed medium-sized (0.01 to 0.1%). V is TRBV7-9 and J is TRBJ1-1; tentatively, D is TRBD1 (6 bases). Trimming left V 4 bases short and J 1 base short, with 10 bases between. The CDR3 totals 14 residues. Germline CDR1 is SEHNR and CDR2 is FQNEAQ (reference sequence). CDR3 DNA sequence: TGTGCCAGCAGCTGGGGACATAAGAACACTGAAGCTTTCTTT. This translates into CASSWGHKNTEAFF.

At least ten counts were recorded for this clonotype. The chain uses TRBV20-1 and TRBJ2-7, with D maybe TRBD2 (5 bases). V was pared by 2 bases and J by 1 base, with 12 bases between. The germline V gene encodes CDR1 DFQATT and CDR2 SNEGSKA (reference sequence). This CDR3 comprises 14 residues. CDR3: CSARSTEGSYEQYF. The CDR3 DNA reads TGCAGTGCTAGATCGACTGAGGGTTCCTACGAGCAGTACTTC.

As concerns this clonotype: The DNA is left out, because the CDR3 cannot be placed on it with certainty; the CDR3 is given as TCRdb lists it. The chain links TRBV3-1 to TRBJ2-3; the table's D call, TRBD1, was not checked against the DNA. The CDR3 is 24 residues long, counting both termini. From germline, CDR1 is LGHDT and CDR2 YNNKEL (reference sequence). CDR3 sequence reads: CDSSFYICSATPLGGGRLTDTQYF.

This clonotype was counted at least ten times. This sequence joins TRBV7-8 and TRBJ1-2; D perhaps matches TRBD1 (5 bases). The germline V gene has CDR1 SGHVS and CDR2 FQNEAQ. With 1 base removed from V and 0 bases from J, the gap between germline ends came to 9 bases. This CDR3 is built from 15 residues. CDR3 DNA sequence: TGTGCCAGCAGCTTAGGGGTGACAGCTAACTATGGCTACACCTTC. This sequence encodes CASSLGVTANYGYTF.

This clonotype was detected ten times or more. For the CDR3, the DNA is TGTGCCAGCAGTCCTGGTTCGGGGGCCTATGGCTACACCTTC. Its translation: CASSPGSGAYGYTF. The rearrangement joins TRBV12-3 or TRBV12-4 to TRBJ1-2; TRBD1 might be the D (6 bases). V lost 5 bases and J 4 bases, leaving 14 bases between the germline ends. This CDR3 contains 14 residues.

V gene TRBV5-1 combines with J gene TRBJ2-2, with D possibly called TRBD1 or TRBD2 (5 bases each). The V end was cut by 2 bases, the J end by 10 bases, with 15 bases between. Germline CDR1 is SGHRS and CDR2 is YFSETQ. The CDR3 extends over 14 amino acids. CDR3 bases: TGCGCCAGCAGCTTCCAGGGAGACGCCGAGGAGCTGTTTTTT. It codes for CASSFQGDAEELFF.

This clonotype was picked up many times. The V call is TRBV19, the J call TRBJ2-2; TRBD1 is a possible D gene (5 bases). V was trimmed by 3 bases and J by 3 bases, leaving 14 bases between them. The CDR3 consists of 16 residues. From germline, CDR1 is LNHDA and CDR2 SQIVND (reference sequence). Here the CDR3 reads CASSMQGIRDTGELFF. In nucleotides, the CDR3 is TGTGCCAGTAGTATGCAGGGAATCCGTGACACCGGGGAGCTGTTTTTT.

This clonotype was seen at least ten times. The chain employs TRBV12-3 or TRBV12-4 and TRBJ2-3; D possibly corresponds to TRBD2 (6 bases). The germline V and J ends were trimmed by 3 bases and 8 bases, with 9 bases remaining between them. This CDR3 has 12 residues. The CDR3 protein is CASSFGGGTQYF. The CDR3 DNA reads TGTGCCAGCAGTTTTGGGGGAGGTACGCAGTATTTT.